A selection of T cell receptor beta chains follows, all from one sample in a study of Graves' ophthalmopathy and Graves' hyperthyroidism. TCRdb passed the multiplex PCR reads through MiXCR, listing each CDR3 protein once. The top ten clones hold roughly 3% of a sample with 400,000 to 500,000 distinct CDR3 sequences, 20% to 25% of them seen once. The source material was peripheral blood. All receptors derive from a woman between 18 and 30 years old with stable Graves' hyperthyroidism. Both conserved end residues are part of each CDR3. D genes are given only for firm matches. Where a row states a size, it is once, few, many or the class of an expanded clone; other rows omit it.

j_gene: TRBJ1-5
d_gene: TRBD1
len: 15
abundance: many
v_gene: TRBV6-1
CDR3nt: TGTGCCAGCAGTGAACCGGACAGGGGAAGGCAGCCCCAGCATTTT
CDR3aa: CASSEPDRGRQPQHF

j_gene: TRBJ1-5
d_gene: NA
len: 16
abundance: NA
v_gene: TRBV6-1
CDR3nt: TGTGCCAGCAGTGAAGGTGGGCAGGGATCTGCTCAGCCCCAGCATTTT
CDR3aa: CASSEGGQGSAQPQHF

j_gene: TRBJ2-6
d_gene: NA
len: 21
abundance: few
v_gene: TRBV28
CDR3nt: TGTGCCAGCAGTTTTAGGTTGTTTAGGGTTTTTCCCCACTCTGGGGCCAACGTCCTGACTTTC
CDR3aa: CASSFRLFRVFPHSGANVLTF

j_gene: TRBJ1-2
d_gene: TRBD1
len: 13
abundance: many
v_gene: TRBV2
CDR3nt: TGTGCCAGCAGTCAGGACAGGAACCTAGGCTACACCTTC
CDR3aa: CASSQDRNLGYTF

j_gene: TRBJ1-2
d_gene: NA
len: 12
abundance: NA
v_gene: TRBV24-1
CDR3nt: TGTGCCACCAGTGAAAGTTGGTCTGGCTACACCTTC
CDR3aa: CATSESWSGYTF

j_gene: TRBJ1-2
d_gene: NA
len: 13
abundance: many
v_gene: TRBV20-1
CDR3nt: TGCAGTGCTAGAGATGATACAGGGAACGGCTACACCTTC
CDR3aa: CSARDDTGNGYTF

j_gene: TRBJ2-7
d_gene: TRBD1
len: 14
abundance: NA
v_gene: TRBV28
CDR3nt: TGTGCCAGCAGCACCGGACAGGAACACTACGAGCAGTACTTC
CDR3aa: CASSTGQEHYEQYF

j_gene: TRBJ1-2
d_gene: NA
len: 13
abundance: many
v_gene: TRBV9
CDR3nt: TGTGCCAGCAGCGTAGTGACAGGCCGCGGCTACACCTTC
CDR3aa: CASSVVTGRGYTF

j_gene: TRBJ2-5
d_gene: TRBD2
len: 14
abundance: NA
v_gene: TRBV12-3/TRBV12-4
CDR3nt: TGTGCCAGCAGTTTTAGGACTAGCGGGGAGACCCAGTACTTC
CDR3aa: CASSFRTSGETQYF

j_gene: TRBJ1-1
d_gene: NA
len: 16
abundance: many
v_gene: TRBV6-5
CDR3nt: TGTGCCAGCAGTTACTCTCACAGACTAATGAACACTGAAGCTTTCTTT
CDR3aa: CASSYSHRLMNTEAFF

j_gene: TRBJ1-1
d_gene: NA
len: 13
abundance: many
v_gene: TRBV12-3/TRBV12-4
CDR3nt: TGTGCCAGCAGTTTTTGGGAGGGTACCGAAGCTTTCTTT
CDR3aa: CASSFWEGTEAFF

j_gene: TRBJ2-5
d_gene: NA
len: 15
abundance: NA
v_gene: TRBV28
CDR3nt: TGTGCCAGCAGTCCCCTCCTCTTGTACCAAGAGACCCAGTACTTC
CDR3aa: CASSPLLLYQETQYF

j_gene: TRBJ2-5
d_gene: TRBD1
len: 13
abundance: many
v_gene: TRBV11-1
CDR3nt: TGTGCCAGCAGCTACACAGGGGAAGAGACCCAGTACTTC
CDR3aa: CASSYTGEETQYF

j_gene: TRBJ1-5
d_gene: NA
len: 14
abundance: NA
v_gene: TRBV28
CDR3nt: TGTGCCAGCAGTTACCTCAGGGGCCATCAGCCCCAGCATTTT
CDR3aa: CASSYLRGHQPQHF

j_gene: TRBJ1-2
d_gene: NA
len: 13
abundance: many
v_gene: TRBV6-5
CDR3nt: TGTGCCAGCAGTTACGGAGGGGTCTATGGCTACACCTTC
CDR3aa: CASSYGGVYGYTF

j_gene: TRBJ2-3
d_gene: NA
len: 13
abundance: once
v_gene: TRBV5-8
CDR3nt: TGTGCCAGCAGCTTCTGGGACCCAGATACGCAGTATTTT
CDR3aa: CASSFWDPDTQYF

j_gene: TRBJ1-2
d_gene: NA
len: 15
abundance: many
v_gene: TRBV19
CDR3nt: TGTGCCAGTAGTACCCCCGGAGGGTTGGACTATGGCTACACCTTC
CDR3aa: CASSTPGGLDYGYTF